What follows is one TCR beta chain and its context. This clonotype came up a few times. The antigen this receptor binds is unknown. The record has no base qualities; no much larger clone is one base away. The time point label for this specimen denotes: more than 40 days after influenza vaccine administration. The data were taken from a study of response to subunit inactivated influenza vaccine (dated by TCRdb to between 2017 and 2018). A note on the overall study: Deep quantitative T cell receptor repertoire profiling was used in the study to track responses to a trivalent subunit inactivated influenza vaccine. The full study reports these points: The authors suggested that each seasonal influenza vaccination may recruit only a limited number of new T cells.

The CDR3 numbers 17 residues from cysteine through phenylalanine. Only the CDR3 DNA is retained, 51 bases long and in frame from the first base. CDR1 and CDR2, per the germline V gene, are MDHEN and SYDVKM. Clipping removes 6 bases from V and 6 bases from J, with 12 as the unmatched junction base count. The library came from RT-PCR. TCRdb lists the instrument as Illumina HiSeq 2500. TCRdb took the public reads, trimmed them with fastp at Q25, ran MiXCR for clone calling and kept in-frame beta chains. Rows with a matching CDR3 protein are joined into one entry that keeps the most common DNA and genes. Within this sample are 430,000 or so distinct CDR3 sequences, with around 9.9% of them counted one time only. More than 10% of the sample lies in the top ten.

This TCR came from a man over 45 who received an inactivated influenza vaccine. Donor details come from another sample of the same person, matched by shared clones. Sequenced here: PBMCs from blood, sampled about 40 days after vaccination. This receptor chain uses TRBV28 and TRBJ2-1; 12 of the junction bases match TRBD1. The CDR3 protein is CASSRPPGQGASNEQFF. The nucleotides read TGTGCCAGCAGCCGTCCCCCGGGACAGGGGGCCTCCAATGAGCAGTTCTTC. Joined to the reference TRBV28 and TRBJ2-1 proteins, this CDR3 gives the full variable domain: DVKVTQSSRYLVKRTGEKVFLECVQDMDHENMFWYRQDPGLGLRLIYFSYDVKMKEKGDIPEGYSVSREKKERFSLILESASTNQTSMYLCASSRPPGQGASNEQFFGPGTRLTVL.